These T cell receptor beta chains were read from a single sample in a study of T cell repertoires in cytomegalovirus infection. TCRdb called the reads again in MiXCR, with one record for every CDR3 protein. The sample lists 230,000 or so distinct CDR3 sequences; around two fifths were seen once. No antigens are known for them. The source was CD8+ T cells from cultured PBMCs, collected from culture after CMV antigen stimulation. Receptors were obtained from a human donor in good health (CMV status not recorded). Some clones in this sample may be carry-over from other donors' samples. CDR3s include the opening cysteine and the closing phenylalanine or tryptophan. A D gene is named only where the DNA matches it firmly. Clone size is not always given. Where it is, it says once, few, many or a class for expanded clones.

d_call j_call v_call clone_size cdr3_nt cdr3_aa
TRBD2 TRBJ2-1 TRBV7-2 few TGTGCCAGCAGCTTAGCGATGGGGTTCGGGGGACCGCGGGGGGGCCATCGGGAGCAGTTCTTC CASSLAMGFGGPRGGHREQFF
TRBD2 TRBJ2-1 TRBV29-1 few TGCAGCGTTGAAGGACTAGCGGGCATCTCCTACAATGAGCAGTTCTTC CSVEGLAGISYNEQFF
- TRBJ1-3 TRBV6-6 - TGTGCCAGCAGCGAGGACACCATATATTTT CASSEDTIYF
TRBD1 TRBJ2-2 TRBV7-8 many TGTGCCAGCAGCTCAGCGACAGGGGTTGGGGGGAACACCGGGGAGCTGTTTTTT CASSSATGVGGNTGELFF
- TRBJ1-5 TRBV7-2 many TGTGCCAGCGGGCGTGATAGCAATCAGCCCCAGCATTTT CASGRDSNQPQHF
TRBD2 TRBJ2-3 TRBV4-2 many TGTGCCAGCAGCCAAGAGGGTAGCGGGGGTCCCAGGACAGATACGCAGTATTTT CASSQEGSGGPRTDTQYF
- TRBJ2-5 TRBV7-9 few TGTGCCAGCAGCTTAGTAGGGGGGGGCCAAGAGACCCAGTACTTC CASSLVGGGQETQYF
TRBD1 TRBJ1-3 TRBV7-6 few TGTGCCAGCAGGCCACAGGGGGCGGCGGGAAACACCATATATTTT CASRPQGAAGNTIYF
- TRBJ2-1 TRBV11-2 - TGTGCCAGCAGCTTGGCAGGCAGGCGATGGGAGCAGTTCTTC CASSLAGRRWEQFF
- TRBJ2-7 TRBV7-8 - TGTGTCAGCAGCTTTTCTGACAGAACATTTTACGAGCAGTACTTC CVSSFSDRTFYEQYF
TRBD2 TRBJ2-1 TRBV7-8 - TGTGCCAGCAGCCACGGGACTAGCCTCAATGAGCAGTTCTTC CASSHGTSLNEQFF
- TRBJ1-4 TRBV11-2 few TGTGCCTGTCATGCGGGGGCAACTAATGAAAAACTGTTTTTT CACHAGATNEKLFF
TRBD2 TRBJ2-5 TRBV11-2 few TGTGCCAGCAGCTTAGTGCTAGCGGGCAAGAAAGAGACCCAGTACTTC CASSLVLAGKKETQYF
TRBD2 TRBJ2-2 TRBV7-2 many TGTGCCAGCAGCTTAGACCCCCTTAAGTCCGGGAGGACCGGGGAGCTGTTTTTT CASSLDPLKSGRTGELFF
- TRBJ2-1 TRBV28 - TGTGCCAGCAGTCCCGCTCGACAGGTCGTTGAGCAGTTCTTC CASSPARQVVEQFF
- TRBJ1-2 TRBV7-8 many TGTGCCAGCAGCTCTAGGGGGATCGGCTACACCTTC CASSSRGIGYTF
- TRBJ1-2 TRBV29-1 few TGCAGCGTTGGGACACCTTATGGCTACACCTTC CSVGTPYGYTF
- TRBJ2-7 TRBV20-1 - TGCAGTGCTAGGGACAGAGAAGACTCCTACGAGCAGTACTTC CSARDREDSYEQYF
TRBD2 TRBJ2-3 TRBV27 - TGTGCCAGCAGCTCACTTCTAGCGGGAGTAGGAGATACGCAGTATTTT CASSSLLAGVGDTQYF
TRBD1 TRBJ1-2 TRBV5-1 - TGCGCCAGCACCCCGAGCCCGGGACAGGGTTCGGTTAGTCGTGGCTACACCTTC CASTPSPGQGSVSRGYTF
TRBD2 TRBJ2-1 TRBV9 - TGTGCCAGCAGCTATAGCGGGAGGAACTTAGACAATGAGCAGTTCTTC CASSYSGRNLDNEQFF
- TRBJ2-6 TRBV7-9 - TGTGCCAGCAGCCTACACAGGGCGGCTGGGGCCAACGTCCTGACTTTC CASSLHRAAGANVLTF
TRBD2 TRBJ2-7 TRBV28 - TGTGCCAGCAGTTTTGACACGGGGGGGGAGCAGTACTTC CASSFDTGGEQYF
- TRBJ2-1 TRBV7-9 few TGTGCCAGCAGCTTAGAGGGGGGGACATGGCAGTTCTTC CASSLEGGTWQFF
- TRBJ1-1 TRBV20-1 few TGCAGTGCTAACCCCCGGGGCCACGGTGGAACTGAAGCTTTCTTT CSANPRGHGGTEAFF
- TRBJ1-2 TRBV5-6 few TGTGCCAGCACCCCCTTTCCAGACAGTTCTAACTATGGCTACACCTTC CASTPFPDSSNYGYTF
- TRBJ1-1 TRBV28 - TGTGCCAGCAGTCACCGGGGAGGGCCACCTAGGGGCATAGCTTTCTTT CASSHRGGPPRGIAFF
- TRBJ1-1 TRBV5-6 - TGTGCCAGCAGCCTCTACACTACCGTGAACACTGAAGCTTTCTTT CASSLYTTVNTEAFF